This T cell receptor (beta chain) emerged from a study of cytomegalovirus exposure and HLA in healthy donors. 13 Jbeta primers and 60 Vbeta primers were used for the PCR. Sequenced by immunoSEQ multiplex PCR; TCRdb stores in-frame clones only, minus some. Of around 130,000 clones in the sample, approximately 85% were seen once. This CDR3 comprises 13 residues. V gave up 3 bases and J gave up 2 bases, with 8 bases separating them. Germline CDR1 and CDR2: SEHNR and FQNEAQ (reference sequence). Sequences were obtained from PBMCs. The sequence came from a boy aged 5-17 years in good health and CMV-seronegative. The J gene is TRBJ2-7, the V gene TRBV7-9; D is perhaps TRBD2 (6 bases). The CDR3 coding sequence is TGTGCCAGCAGCTTCCGGGAGACCTACGAGCAGTACTTC. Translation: CASSFRETYEQYF.